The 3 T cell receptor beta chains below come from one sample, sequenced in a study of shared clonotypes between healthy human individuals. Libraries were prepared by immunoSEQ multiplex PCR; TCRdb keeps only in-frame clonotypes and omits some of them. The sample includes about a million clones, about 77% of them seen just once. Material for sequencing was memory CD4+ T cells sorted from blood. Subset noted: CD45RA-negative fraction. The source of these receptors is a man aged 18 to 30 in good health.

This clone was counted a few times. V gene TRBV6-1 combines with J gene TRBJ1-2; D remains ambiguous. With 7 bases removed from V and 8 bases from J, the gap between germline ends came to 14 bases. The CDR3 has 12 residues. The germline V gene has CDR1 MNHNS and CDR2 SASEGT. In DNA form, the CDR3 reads TGTGCCAGCAAATTCAGCTCCGGGGGCTACACCTTC. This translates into CASKFSSGGYTF.

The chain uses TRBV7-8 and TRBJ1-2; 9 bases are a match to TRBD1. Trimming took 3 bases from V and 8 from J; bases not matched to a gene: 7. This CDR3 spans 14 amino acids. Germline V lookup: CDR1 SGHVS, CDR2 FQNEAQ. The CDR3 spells CASSFAQGAGGYTF. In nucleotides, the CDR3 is TGTGCCAGCAGCTTTGCACAGGGGGCGGGAGGCTACACCTTC. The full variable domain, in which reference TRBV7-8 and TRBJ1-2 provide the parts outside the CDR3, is GAGVSQSPRYKVAKRGQDVALRCDPISGHVSLFWYQQALGQGPEFLTYFQNEAQLDKSGLPSDRFFAERPEGSVSTLKIQRTQQEDSAVYLCASSFAQGAGGYTFGSGTRLTVV.

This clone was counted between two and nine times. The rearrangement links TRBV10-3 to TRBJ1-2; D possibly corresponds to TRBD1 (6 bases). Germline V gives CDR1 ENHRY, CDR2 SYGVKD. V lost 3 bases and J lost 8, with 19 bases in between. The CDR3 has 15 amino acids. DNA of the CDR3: TGTGCCATCAGTGAACCCAAGGGGGGCACGGGGGGCTACACCTTC. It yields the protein CAISEPKGGTGGYTF.